This T cell receptor beta chain emerged from a study of shared clonotypes between healthy human individuals. Genomic DNA per cell subset filled all wells of several immunoSEQ plates. Sequencing used immunoSEQ multiplex PCR; TCRdb keeps in-frame clones, though not all of them. The profile covers about 1.1 million clones, with roughly 77% appearing a single time and over 0.8% taken by the ten largest. J gave up 4 bases and V 5 bases, and 4 bases lay outside the gene matches. The CDR3 totals 13 residues. In germline, CDR1 is SGHTA, CDR2 FQGNSA. This chain joins TRBV7-2 and TRBJ2-7; the match to TRBD1 covers 8 bases. Material: memory CD4+ T cells from PBMCs. As for subset: CD45RA-negative fraction. This receptor was obtained from a man younger than 35 in good health. Some clones in this sample may be carry-over from other donors' samples. The CDR3 is CASSPRTGYEQYF. CDR3 nucleotide sequence: TGTGCCAGCAGCCCCCGGACAGGGTACGAGCAGTACTTC.